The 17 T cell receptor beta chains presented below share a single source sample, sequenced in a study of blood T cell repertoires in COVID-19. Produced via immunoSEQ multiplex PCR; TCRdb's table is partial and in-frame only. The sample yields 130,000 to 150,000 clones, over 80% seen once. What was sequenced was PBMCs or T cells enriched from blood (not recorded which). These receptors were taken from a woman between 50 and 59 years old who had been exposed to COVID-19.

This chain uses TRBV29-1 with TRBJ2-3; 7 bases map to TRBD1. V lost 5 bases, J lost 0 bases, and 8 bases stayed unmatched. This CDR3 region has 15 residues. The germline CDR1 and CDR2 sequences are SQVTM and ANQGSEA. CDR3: CSVRPGGGSTDTQYF. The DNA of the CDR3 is TGCAGCGTTCGCCCAGGGGGTGGTAGCACAGATACGCAGTATTTT.

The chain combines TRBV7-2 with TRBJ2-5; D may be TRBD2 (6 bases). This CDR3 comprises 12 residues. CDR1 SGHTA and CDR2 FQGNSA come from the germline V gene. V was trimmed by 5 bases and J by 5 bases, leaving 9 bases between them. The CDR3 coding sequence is TGTGCCAGCAGCCTGGCGGGGGAGACCCAGTACTTC. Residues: CASSLAGETQYF.

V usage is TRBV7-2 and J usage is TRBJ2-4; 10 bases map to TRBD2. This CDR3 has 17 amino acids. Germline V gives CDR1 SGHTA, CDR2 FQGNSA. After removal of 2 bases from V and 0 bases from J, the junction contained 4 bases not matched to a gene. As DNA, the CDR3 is TGTGCCAGCAGCTTATCCACTAGCGGGGTAGCCAAAAACATTCAGTACTTC. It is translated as CASSLSTSGVAKNIQYF.

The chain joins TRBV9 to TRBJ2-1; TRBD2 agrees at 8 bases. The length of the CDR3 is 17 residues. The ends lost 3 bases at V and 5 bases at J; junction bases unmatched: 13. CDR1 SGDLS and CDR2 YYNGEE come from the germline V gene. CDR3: CASSAATRSGGHNEQFF. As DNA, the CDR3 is TGTGCCAGCAGCGCAGCCACCCGGAGCGGGGGACACAATGAGCAGTTCTTC.

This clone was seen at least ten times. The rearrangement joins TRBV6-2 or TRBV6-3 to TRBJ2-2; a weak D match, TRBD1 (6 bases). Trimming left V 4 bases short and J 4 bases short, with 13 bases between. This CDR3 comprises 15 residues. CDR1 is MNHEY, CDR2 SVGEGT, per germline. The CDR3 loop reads CASSSSDRVTGELFF. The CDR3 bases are TGTGCCAGCAGTTCCTCGGACAGAGTCACCGGGGAGCTGTTTTTT.

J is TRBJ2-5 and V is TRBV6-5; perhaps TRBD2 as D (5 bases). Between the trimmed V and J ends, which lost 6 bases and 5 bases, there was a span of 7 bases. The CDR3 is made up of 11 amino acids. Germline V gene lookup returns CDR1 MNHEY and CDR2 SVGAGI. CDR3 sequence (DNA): TGTGCCAGCAGCGGGATGGAGACCCAGTACTTC. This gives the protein CASSGMETQYF.

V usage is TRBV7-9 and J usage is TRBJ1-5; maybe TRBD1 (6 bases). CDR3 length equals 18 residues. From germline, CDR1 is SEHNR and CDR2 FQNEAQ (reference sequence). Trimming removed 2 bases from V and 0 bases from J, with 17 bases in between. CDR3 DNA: TGTGCCAGCAGCTTAACCACCGGGACACCGTATAGCAATCAGCCCCAGCATTTT. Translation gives CASSLTTGTPYSNQPQHF.

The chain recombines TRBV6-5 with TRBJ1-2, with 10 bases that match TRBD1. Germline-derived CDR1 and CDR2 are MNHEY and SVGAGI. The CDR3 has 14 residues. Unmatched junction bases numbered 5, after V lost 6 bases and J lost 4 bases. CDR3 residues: CASRPGQGPYGYTF. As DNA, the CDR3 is TGTGCCAGCAGGCCGGGACAGGGGCCCTATGGCTACACCTTC.

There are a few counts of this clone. In nucleotides, the CDR3 is TGTGCCAGCAGCTTGGGACATAACTATGGCTACACCTTC. Translation gives CASSLGHNYGYTF. V is TRBV5-4 and J is TRBJ1-2; no firm D call. V lost 0 bases and J 1 base, leaving 4 bases between the germline ends. The germline V gene encodes CDR1 SGHNT and CDR2 YYREEE (reference sequence). There are 13 residues in the CDR3.

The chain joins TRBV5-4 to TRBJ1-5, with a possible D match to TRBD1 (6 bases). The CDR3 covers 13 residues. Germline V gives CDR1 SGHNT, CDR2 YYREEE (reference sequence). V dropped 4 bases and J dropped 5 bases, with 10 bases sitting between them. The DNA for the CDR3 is TGTGCCAGCAGCCTAGGACAGTATCAGCCCCAGCATTTT. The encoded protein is CASSLGQYQPQHF.

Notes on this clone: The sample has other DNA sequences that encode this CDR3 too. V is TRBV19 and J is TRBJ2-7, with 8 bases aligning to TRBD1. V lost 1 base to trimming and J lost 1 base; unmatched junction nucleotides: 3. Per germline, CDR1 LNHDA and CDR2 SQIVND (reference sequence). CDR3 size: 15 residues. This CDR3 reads CASSIGTGNSYEQYF. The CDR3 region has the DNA TGTGCCAGTAGTATAGGGACAGGGAATTCCTACGAGCAGTACTTC.

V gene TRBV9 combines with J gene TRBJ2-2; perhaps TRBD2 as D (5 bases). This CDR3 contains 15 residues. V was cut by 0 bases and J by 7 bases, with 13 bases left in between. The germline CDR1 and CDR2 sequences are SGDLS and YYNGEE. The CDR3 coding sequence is TGTGCCAGCAGCGTAGTCGGTCGGGCGGGCGGGGAGCTGTTTTTT. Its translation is CASSVVGRAGGELFF.

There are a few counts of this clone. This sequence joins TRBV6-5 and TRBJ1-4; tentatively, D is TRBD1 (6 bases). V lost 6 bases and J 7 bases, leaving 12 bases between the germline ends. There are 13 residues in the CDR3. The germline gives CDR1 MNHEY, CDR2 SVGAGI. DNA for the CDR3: TGTGCCAGCAGCGAGGGGGTTTTTGAAAAACTGTTTTTT. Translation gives CASSEGVFEKLFF.

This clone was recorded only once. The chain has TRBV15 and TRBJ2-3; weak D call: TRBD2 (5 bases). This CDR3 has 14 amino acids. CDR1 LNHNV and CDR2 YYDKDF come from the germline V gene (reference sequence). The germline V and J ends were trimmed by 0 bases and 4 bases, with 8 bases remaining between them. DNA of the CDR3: TGTGCCACCAGCAGAGATCAGCGGTCAGATACGCAGTATTTT. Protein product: CATSRDQRSDTQYF.

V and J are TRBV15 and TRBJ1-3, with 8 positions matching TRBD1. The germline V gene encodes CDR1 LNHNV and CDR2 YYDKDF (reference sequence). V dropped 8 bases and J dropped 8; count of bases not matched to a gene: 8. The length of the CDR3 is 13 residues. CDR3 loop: CATRRQGRDTIYF. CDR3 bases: TGTGCCACCCGCCGACAGGGGAGAGACACCATATATTTT.

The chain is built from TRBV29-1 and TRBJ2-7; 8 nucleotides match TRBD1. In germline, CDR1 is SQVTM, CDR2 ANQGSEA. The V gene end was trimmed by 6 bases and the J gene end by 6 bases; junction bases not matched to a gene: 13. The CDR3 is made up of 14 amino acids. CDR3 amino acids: CSVAPKSTGGEQYF. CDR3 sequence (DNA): TGCAGCGTGGCCCCCAAATCAACAGGGGGCGAGCAGTACTTC.

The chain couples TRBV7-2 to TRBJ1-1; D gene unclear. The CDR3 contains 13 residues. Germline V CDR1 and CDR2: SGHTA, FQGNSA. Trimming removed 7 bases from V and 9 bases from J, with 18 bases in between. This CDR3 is CASTIHGAVKAFF. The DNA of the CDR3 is TGTGCCAGCACTATCCATGGAGCCGTGAAAGCTTTCTTT.